These T cell receptor beta chains were read from a single sample in a study of blood T cell repertoires in COVID-19. Sequenced by immunoSEQ multiplex PCR; TCRdb stores in-frame clones only, minus some. Of 140,000 or so clones listed, around 87% are singletons. Source material: peripheral blood. The receptor set was obtained from a woman between 45 and 60 years old with active or convalescent COVID-19. Both conserved end residues are part of each CDR3. A D gene is named only where the DNA matches it firmly. Expanded clones get a size class; other rows say once, few or many, or leave the size out.

V gene,J gene,D gene,clone size,CDR3 length,CDR3 protein,CDR3 DNA
TRBV7-2,TRBJ2-7,NA,NA,14,CASTLGPGPDEQYF,TGTGCCAGCACCTTAGGCCCGGGTCCCGACGAGCAGTACTTC
TRBV6-5,TRBJ1-4,NA,NA,13,CASIRATNEKLFF,TGTGCCAGCATTCGGGCAACTAATGAAAAACTGTTTTTT
TRBV21-1,TRBJ2-7,NA,NA,15,CASSKGGDGSYEQYF,TGTGCCAGCAGCAAAGGCGGGGACGGGTCCTACGAGCAGTACTTC
TRBV28,TRBJ2-4,TRBD2,NA,16,CASYGGAQEAKNIQYF,TGTGCCAGCTACGGGGGGGCCCAGGAGGCCAAAAACATTCAGTACTTC
TRBV9,TRBJ2-7,NA,NA,14,CASSVGLGANEQYF,TGTGCCAGCAGCGTAGGGCTGGGGGCGAACGAGCAGTACTTC
TRBV27,TRBJ1-6,TRBD1,NA,16,CASSLTGSGKNSPLHF,TGTGCCAGCAGTTTGACAGGGTCCGGAAAAAATTCACCCCTCCACTTT
TRBV5-6,TRBJ2-6,NA,NA,16,CASSLIQLSGANVLTF,TGTGCCAGCAGCTTGATACAGCTCTCTGGGGCCAACGTCCTGACTTTC
TRBV7-2,TRBJ1-5,NA,NA,17,CASSLALGARPNQPQHF,TGTGCCAGCAGCTTAGCCCTAGGCGCGCGCCCAAATCAGCCCCAGCATTTT
TRBV28,TRBJ1-1,NA,NA,12,CASRAQGTEAFF,TGTGCCAGCAGGGCCCAGGGCACTGAAGCTTTCTTT
TRBV7-6,TRBJ2-1,NA,NA,15,CASSLSLALSDEQFF,TGTGCCAGCAGCCTTAGTCTAGCGCTTTCTGATGAGCAGTTCTTC
TRBV29-1,TRBJ1-4,NA,NA,14,CSVLATQQGEKLFF,TGCAGCGTTTTAGCGACCCAGCAAGGGGAAAAACTGTTTTTT
TRBV3-1/TRBV3-2,TRBJ1-6,TRBD1,NA,14,CASSSLTGASPLHF,TGTGCCAGCAGCTCCTTGACAGGGGCTTCACCCCTCCACTTT
TRBV30,TRBJ2-1,NA,NA,16,CASGWGDGIDDNEQFF,TGTGCCTCTGGATGGGGGGACGGGATTGACGACAATGAGCAGTTCTTC
TRBV28,TRBJ1-3,TRBD1,NA,17,CASSLMGQGLNLNTIYF,TGTGCCAGCAGTTTAATGGGACAGGGTTTGAATTTGAACACCATATATTTT
TRBV6-5,TRBJ2-2,NA,NA,13,CASSRGNTGELFF,TGTGCCAGCAGTCGGGGTAACACCGGGGAGCTGTTTTTT
TRBV2,TRBJ2-1,TRBD2,NA,18,CASNDQGLAGGGYNEQFF,TGTGCCAGCAACGACCAGGGACTAGCGGGTGGTGGCTACAATGAGCAGTTCTTC
TRBV9,TRBJ2-5,NA,once,14,CASSVGQGQETQYF,TGTGCCAGCAGCGTAGGCCAGGGGCAAGAGACCCAGTACTTC
TRBV14,TRBJ2-3,TRBD2,NA,16,CASSQGLAGGPVTQYF,TGTGCCAGCAGCCAAGGTCTAGCGGGAGGGCCCGTTACGCAGTATTTT